These 28 T cell receptor beta chains were all obtained from the same sample, sequenced in a study of T cell responses to AZD1222 COVID-19 vaccine. The repertoire was sequenced with immunoSEQ multiplex PCR; TCRdb's copy has only in-frame clones and lacks some. Of about 79,000 clones listed, 92% are singletons. Sequenced here: peripheral blood, sampled on day 0 of MenACWY control vaccination. These receptors were taken from an adult in good health.

CDR3 DNA: TGTGCCAGCAGCTTAGCACAGAGGGGGTTTCCAGATACGCAGTATTTT. Amino acid sequence: CASSLAQRGFPDTQYF. The chain uses TRBV11-1 and TRBJ2-3; possible D gene TRBD1, 6 bases. Germline CDR1 reads SGHAT; CDR2 reads FQDESV (reference sequence). Trimming removed 0 bases at V and 4 bases at J, with 14 bases between. The CDR3 has 16 amino acids. Based on the CDR3 plus reference TRBV11-1 and TRBJ2-3, the full variable domain is EAEVAQSPRYKITEKSQAVAFWCDPISGHATLYWYRQILGQGPELLVQFQDESVVDDSQLPKDRFSAERLKGVDSTLKIQPAELGDSAMYLCASSLAQRGFPDTQYFGPGTRLTVL.

The chain recombines TRBV30 with TRBJ1-5; D possibly corresponds to TRBD1 (5 bases). The CDR3 contains 15 residues. Trimming stripped 2 bases from V and 2 bases from J, with 13 bases between. Germline V gives CDR1 GTSNPN, CDR2 SVGIG (reference sequence). The CDR3: CAWSFGGIGNQPQHF. CDR3 nucleotides: TGTGCCTGGAGTTTTGGGGGGATTGGCAATCAGCCCCAGCATTTT.

J is TRBJ2-7 and V is TRBV19, with D hard to call. The germline V gene encodes CDR1 LNHDA and CDR2 SQIVND (reference sequence). The CDR3 extends over 12 amino acids. Trimming removed 4 bases from V and 6 bases from J, with 10 bases in between. The CDR3 bases are TGTGCCAGTAGTACCCCGGGTGGCGAGCAGTACTTC. Translating it yields CASSTPGGEQYF.

The rearrangement uses TRBV19 and TRBJ2-1; maybe TRBD2 (5 bases). Germline V gene sequence: CDR1 LNHDA, CDR2 SQIVND (reference sequence). Trimming removed 1 base at V and 6 bases at J, with 13 bases between. This CDR3 is 15 amino acids long. CDR3 sequence reads: CASSIVRDFSNEQFF. For the CDR3, the DNA is TGTGCCAGTAGTATAGTCCGGGATTTTAGCAATGAGCAGTTCTTC. Supplemented by reference TRBV19 and TRBJ2-1, the full variable domain reads DGGITQSPKYLFRKEGQNVTLSCEQNLNHDAMYWYRQDPGQGLRLIYYSQIVNDFQKGDIAEGYSVSREKKESFPLTVTSAQKNPTAFYLCASSIVRDFSNEQFFGPGTRLTVL.

The V and J genes are TRBV28 and TRBJ1-2, with D unclear. CDR1 is MDHEN, CDR2 SYDVKM, per germline. The ends were cut back, 8 bases at V and 4 bases at J, with 17 bases in the middle. The CDR3 extends over 14 amino acids. The CDR3 sequence is CASGNHQVFYGYTF. CDR3 DNA: TGTGCCAGCGGAAACCACCAGGTGTTCTATGGCTACACCTTC.

This clone was seen just once. The V and J genes are TRBV2 and TRBJ1-1; the D gene is possibly TRBD1 (6 bases). CDR3 length: 14 amino acids. From germline, CDR1 is SNHLY and CDR2 FYNNEI. Trimming removed 7 bases from V and 0 bases from J, with 12 bases in between. CDR3 amino acids: CASTRGRLNTEAFF. Here the CDR3 DNA reads TGTGCCAGCACCAGGGGCAGGTTGAACACTGAAGCTTTCTTT.

The V call is TRBV4-3, the J call TRBJ2-2, with D perhaps matching TRBD2 (6 bases). V dropped 8 bases and J dropped 4 bases, with 8 bases sitting between them. This CDR3 has 12 residues. Per the germline V gene, CDR1 is LGHNA and CDR2 is YSLEER. CDR3 sequence (DNA): TGCGCCAGCGGGGGGTTCACCGGGGAGCTGTTTTTT. This translates into CASGGFTGELFF.

V and J are TRBV5-1 and TRBJ2-5; 8 positions agree with TRBD1. This CDR3 contains 14 residues. Germline CDR1 reads SGHRS; CDR2 reads YFSETQ. The junction had 4 bases not matched to a gene; V was cut back by 4 bases and J by 2 bases. Here the CDR3 DNA reads TGCGCCAGCAGCAACGGACAGGGACAAGAGACCCAGTACTTC. This gives the protein CASSNGQGQETQYF.

CDR3 in amino acids: CSVRDRVDTEAFF. Written as DNA, the CDR3 is TGCAGCGTCCGGGACAGGGTAGACACTGAAGCTTTCTTT. The chain carries TRBV29-1 and TRBJ1-1; 9 positions match TRBD1. CDR1 is SQVTM and CDR2 is ANQGSEA in the germline V gene. The CDR3 consists of 13 residues. The V gene end was trimmed by 6 bases and the J gene end by 3 bases; junction bases not matched to a gene: 5.

V usage is TRBV10-3 and J usage is TRBJ1-6; tentatively, D is TRBD1 (5 bases). Trimming took 2 bases from V and 7 from J, leaving 15 bases between them. The CDR3 has 16 amino acids. Germline lookup yields CDR1 ENHRY and CDR2 SYGVKD. The CDR3 sequence: CAISETRAERNSPLHF. CDR3 coding DNA: TGTGCCATCAGTGAGACCAGGGCCGAAAGGAATTCACCCCTCCACTTT.

The chain is built from TRBV19 and TRBJ2-7; 7 bases fit TRBD1. CDR1 is LNHDA, CDR2 SQIVND, per germline (reference sequence). V was pared by 3 bases and J by 2 bases, with 4 bases of the junction left unmatched. The CDR3 sequence is 14 residues long. CDR3 coding DNA: TGTGCCAGTAGTATTAGTGACAGGGCCTACGAGCAGTACTTC. Translation gives CASSISDRAYEQYF.

The table lists this clone with a few counts. This sequence joins TRBV28 and TRBJ1-6; 8 positions match TRBD1. CDR1 and CDR2 from the germline V gene are MDHEN and SYDVKM. The CDR3 contains 18 residues. V lost 3 bases to trimming and J lost 0 bases; unmatched junction nucleotides: 7. This chain's CDR3 is CASSFRQGRLSYNSPLHF. The CDR3 DNA reads as TGTGCCAGCAGTTTCAGACAGGGGAGGCTCTCCTATAATTCACCCCTCCACTTT.

The rearrangement uses TRBV7-2 and TRBJ1-2; the D is unclear. Germline V gene lookup returns CDR1 SGHTA and CDR2 FQGNSA. V lost 5 bases, J lost 8 bases, and 9 bases lay in between. This CDR3 is built from 11 residues. CDR3 nucleotide sequence: TGTGCCAGCAGCCCCCGGTCAGGCTACACCTTC. Protein: CASSPRSGYTF.

The gene calls are TRBV18 and TRBJ2-7; perhaps D is TRBD1 or TRBD2 (6 bases each). The CDR3 has 16 residues. V was clipped by 2 bases and J by 2 bases, with 16 bases between them. Germline CDR1 KGHSH, CDR2 LQKENI. The CDR3 nucleotides read TGTGCCAGCTCACCATCGGGGGCTAGAGCAACCTACGAGCAGTACTTC. As protein: CASSPSGARATYEQYF.

This clone was observed once. The chain uses TRBV27 and TRBJ1-4; TRBD1 matches at 8 bases. V gave up 4 bases and J gave up 4 bases; unmatched junction bases: 8. CDR3 length: 16 residues. Germline V gene data show CDR1 as MNHEY and CDR2 as SMNVEV (reference sequence). CDR3 loop: CASSSMQGAGNEKLFF. CDR3 sequence (DNA): TGTGCCAGCAGTTCGATGCAGGGGGCGGGTAATGAAAAACTGTTTTTT.

The genes are TRBV3-1 (or the pseudogene TRBV3-2) and TRBJ1-5; a weak D match, TRBD1 (5 bases). The CDR3 extends over 14 amino acids. V dropped 4 bases and J dropped 5 bases, with 12 bases sitting between them. Germline CDR1 reads LGHDT; CDR2 reads YNNKEL (reference sequence). The chain's CDR3 is CASSPTGSHQPQHF. For the CDR3, the DNA is TGTGCCAGCAGCCCCACAGGCTCCCATCAGCCCCAGCATTTT.

V is TRBV28 and J is TRBJ1-5; the D gene is possibly TRBD1 (6 bases). Germline V gene data show CDR1 as MDHEN and CDR2 as SYDVKM. CDR3 length: 16 amino acids. V was clipped by 4 bases and J by 2 bases, with 15 bases between them. The CDR3: CASSSLGGLGNQPQHF. CDR3 DNA sequence: TGTGCCAGCAGTTCCCTCGGGGGCCTGGGCAATCAGCCCCAGCATTTT. The entire variable domain, with the rest obtained from reference TRBV28 and TRBJ1-5, is as follows: DVKVTQSSRYLVKRTGEKVFLECVQDMDHENMFWYRQDPGLGLRLIYFSYDVKMKEKGDIPEGYSVSREKKERFSLILESASTNQTSMYLCASSSLGGLGNQPQHFGDGTRLSIL.

This clone was counted a single time. The rearrangement links TRBV28 to TRBJ1-2; D unresolved. This CDR3 region has 13 residues. Trimming removed 8 bases at V and 4 bases at J, with 14 bases between. CDR1 MDHEN and CDR2 SYDVKM come from the germline V gene. The CDR3 bases are TGTGCCAGCGTTTCGGGCACAGTCTATGGCTACACCTTC. Protein product: CASVSGTVYGYTF.

V usage is TRBV19 and J usage is TRBJ2-5; 8 bases agree with TRBD1. CDR1 and CDR2 (germline): LNHDA, SQIVND (reference sequence). The V gene end was trimmed by 7 bases and the J gene end by 4 bases; junction bases not matched to a gene: 11. This CDR3 contains 15 residues. The CDR3 loop is CASTRSGQGGETQYF. The CDR3 bases are TGTGCCAGTACCCGAAGTGGACAGGGAGGAGAGACCCAGTACTTC.

The rearrangement joins TRBV18 to TRBJ2-3; D gene unclear. The CDR3 is made up of 16 amino acids. Trimming shortened V by 2 bases and J by 0 bases, and 12 bases separated the two germline ends. Germline CDR1 reads KGHSH; CDR2 reads LQKENI. The CDR3 spells CASSPSRHSSTDTQYF. The CDR3 DNA sequence: TGTGCCAGCTCACCAAGCCGCCATTCTAGCACAGATACGCAGTATTTT.

The rearrangement links TRBV7-2 to TRBJ1-5; 9 nucleotides align to TRBD1. Germline V gene lookup returns CDR1 SGHTA and CDR2 FQGNSA. The CDR3 has 14 amino acids. The V gene end was trimmed by 5 bases and the J gene end by 6 bases; junction bases not matched to a gene: 5. CDR3 bases: TGTGCCAGCAGCAGACAGGGGGAGGGTCAGCCCCAGCATTTT. Its translation is CASSRQGEGQPQHF.

This rearrangement joins TRBV27 to TRBJ1-3; maybe TRBD1 (5 bases). Germline V lookup: CDR1 MNHEY, CDR2 SMNVEV (reference sequence). V shed 3 bases and J shed 2 bases, with 8 bases lying between them. The length of the CDR3 is 14 residues. CDR3 region: CASSLGVAGNTIYF. The CDR3 region has the DNA TGTGCCAGCAGTTTGGGGGTCGCTGGAAACACCATATATTTT.

This chain links TRBV7-2 with TRBJ2-7; D not resolved. The germline V and J ends were trimmed by 0 bases and 5 bases, with 5 bases remaining between them. The V gene's germline CDR1 is SGHTA and CDR2 FQGNSA. This CDR3 has 12 amino acids. CDR3 in amino acids: CASSLAGDEQYF. The CDR3, as DNA: TGTGCCAGCAGCTTAGCTGGGGACGAGCAGTACTTC.

The gene calls are TRBV7-2 and TRBJ2-7; TRBD1 matches 10 bases. Germline V CDR1 and CDR2: SGHTA, FQGNSA. V trimming: 5 bases; J trimming: 3 bases; junction bases outside the gene matches: 7. The length of the CDR3 is 15 residues. This CDR3 reads CASSQTGGPLYEQYF. The CDR3, as DNA: TGTGCCAGCAGCCAGACAGGGGGCCCTCTCTACGAGCAGTACTTC.

CDR3 DNA: TGTGCCAGCTCACCACCTGGGGCAGCTTCATCCTACGAGCAGTACTTC. Encoded protein: CASSPPGAASSYEQYF. The J gene is TRBJ2-7, the V gene TRBV18, with D possibly being TRBD1 (5 bases). V lost 0 bases and J 1 base, leaving 13 bases between the germline ends. The CDR3 runs 16 residues. Germline V CDR1 and CDR2: KGHSH, LQKENI.

This clone has a handful of counts. The V call is TRBV10-3, the J call TRBJ1-2; D is perhaps TRBD1 (5 bases). Trimming removed 10 bases from V and 8 bases from J, with 14 bases in between. The CDR3 totals 11 residues. Germline assignment: CDR1 ENHRY and CDR2 SYGVKD. Written as DNA, the CDR3 is TGTGCCAGCTGGGACGGGTCCGGCTACACCTTC. Protein: CASWDGSGYTF.

This chain links TRBV15 with TRBJ1-1; unclear D gene. The germline V gene has CDR1 LNHNV and CDR2 YYDKDF (reference sequence). The CDR3 runs to 14 residues. V lost 3 bases and J lost 5, with 13 bases in between. The CDR3 coding sequence is TGTGCCACCAGCAGGAACGAGGGAGATACTGAAGCTTTCTTT. Translating it yields CATSRNEGDTEAFF.

The chain combines TRBV28 with TRBJ2-2; D remains ambiguous. From germline, CDR1 is MDHEN and CDR2 SYDVKM. V lost 2 bases and J 1 base, leaving 2 bases between the germline ends. This CDR3 has 13 residues. CDR3 loop: CASSLQNTGELFF. The CDR3, as DNA: TGTGCCAGCAGTTTACAGAACACCGGGGAGCTGTTTTTT. The full variable domain, its missing parts supplied by reference TRBV28 and TRBJ2-2, is DVKVTQSSRYLVKRTGEKVFLECVQDMDHENMFWYRQDPGLGLRLIYFSYDVKMKEKGDIPEGYSVSREKKERFSLILESASTNQTSMYLCASSLQNTGELFFGEGSRLTVL.